The 2 T cell receptor beta chains below all came from one sample that was sequenced in a study of T-cell reconstitution after alpha-beta-depleted transplantation in children. Preparation of the TCRbeta library used unique molecular identifiers. TCRdb redid the calling of the PCR reads with MiXCR, one entry per CDR3 protein. The sample lists approximately 9,000 distinct CDR3 sequences, approximately 15% occurring once. The sample consisted of PBMCs, mostly from graft donor cells, taken 60 days after TCRalphabeta/CD19-depleted stem cell transplant. Every receptor here comes from a girl under three years old who had a stem cell transplant for combined immunodeficiency, so the T cells may come from the graft donor.

V and J are TRBV29-1 and TRBJ2-3; D gene ambiguous. The CDR3 is 13 residues long. V gave up 3 bases and J gave up 2 bases, with 9 bases separating them. Per germline, CDR1 SQVTM and CDR2 ANQGSEA. The CDR3 here is CSVERLNTDTQYF. CDR3 DNA: TGCAGCGTTGAGAGGCTGAACACAGATACGCAGTATTTT.

The rearrangement links TRBV12-3 or TRBV12-4 to TRBJ1-5; TRBD1 agrees at 9 bases. Unmatched junction bases numbered 7, after V lost 4 bases and J lost 0 bases. CDR3 size: 17 residues. CDR3 DNA: TGTGCCAGCAGTTCAAACAGGGGGCAGAGTAGCAATCAGCCCCAGCATTTT. It codes for CASSSNRGQSSNQPQHF.